The clone carrying this T cell receptor (beta chain) was seen a few times. The CDR3 has 14 amino acids. Trimming took 4 bases from V and 3 from J, leaving 12 bases between them. Germline V gene sequence: CDR1 SSHAT, CDR2 FNYEAQ (reference sequence). TCRdb re-derived calls from the 5' RACE reads in MiXCR, one entry per CDR3 protein. The sample has 580,000 or so distinct CDR3 sequences, roughly 17% seen once; the top ten hold about 7.5%. These data belong to a study of T-cell memory formation after mild COVID-19. The origin of this receptor is an adult woman who had mild COVID-19 (a few samples of this study predate the infection). Cell type and time point are not known. The chain has TRBV7-7 and TRBJ2-5; weak D call: TRBD1 (6 bases). Sequencing was done on a sample of PBMCs or a T cell subset sorted from them (not recorded which). The CDR3 DNA reads as TGTGCCAGCAGCTCCTCCGGACAGAAAGAGACCCAGTACTTC. Translated, it gives CASSSSGQKETQYF.